This T cell receptor beta chain was observed in a study of T-cell memory formation after mild COVID-19 (dated by TCRdb to about 2021). Looking at the study overall: TCR sequence clusters from the two donors were largely donor specific. T-cell clones expanding and contracting after mild COVID-19 in a couple of donors were tracked by longitudinal TCRalpha and TCRbeta repertoire sequencing. Two young, previously healthy adult volunteers, one female and one male, were included in the cohort. General conclusions and limits of the study: SARS-CoV-2 specificity was not confirmed for the second-wave clones peaking on day 37. Some responding clones were detected in pre-infection memory, suggesting pre-existing cross-reactive memory T cells joined the SARS-CoV-2 response. The study included only a couple of mild cases, and larger cohorts that include severe cases with pre-infection samples were judged to be necessary. Clones that contracted from day 15 to 85 showed balanced CD4/CD8 phenotypes, whereas a second wave of clones that expanded from day 15 to 37 leaned towards CD4+. Contracting CD4+ clones were found mainly in CM and EM memory subsets, while CD8+ clones were enriched in EMRA.

The germline V gene yields MNHEY for CDR1 and SVGAGI for CDR2. The CDR3 runs 16 residues from the cysteine to the phenylalanine. Kept here is only the CDR3 DNA, which spans 48 bases and is read in frame from base 1. A distance of 19 bases separates the germline ends of V and J, which lose 0 bases and 13 bases respectively. The instrument was an Illumina NovaSeq 6000. TCRalpha and TCRbeta cDNA libraries were built by 5'RACE with constant-segment primers, adding sample barcodes and unique molecular identifiers. RNA was extracted from every sample with Trizol reagent. The libraries were amplified in two PCR steps, and the second step added a second sample barcode and Illumina TruSeq adapters. Sequencing of the libraries was done on an Illumina NovaSeq, producing 2 x 150 bp paired-end reads. Per the source publication's procedure: With migec v1.2.7, reads were demultiplexed and then collapsed into UMI-guided consensus sequences. Using mixcr v2.1.11, UMI consensuses were aligned to TRA and TRB V and J templates and then assembled into clonotypes. A clonotype was counted as expanded or contracted only if both edgeR and NoisET called the change significant, with noise models trained on biological replicates. edgeR calls used a false discovery rate-adjusted p below 0.01 and a log2 fold-change threshold of 1. As an exploratory analysis of dynamics, max-normalized trajectories of the 1000 most abundant clonotypes were examined with PCA combined with hierarchical clustering. Separately sequenced CD4+ and CD8+ repertoires were used to assign the CD4 or CD8 phenotype of responding clones. The public sequencing data were trimmed at Q25 with fastp and processed into clonotypes with MiXCR by TCRdb, which kept only in-frame beta chains. Duplicate CDR3 protein sequences are folded into a single record with the most common DNA and genes. TCRdb's processing, not the study's, gives the V and J calls here. Here the sample has over 300,000 distinct CDR3 sequences; around a fifth occur a single time. Clones ranked in the top ten supply 21% of the sample.

Ficoll-Paque density gradient centrifugation was the method used to isolate PBMCs. The sample holds a few counts of this clonotype. No antigen is known for it. No quality values exist for individual bases; no much larger clone is one base distant. The chain uses TRBV6-5 and TRBJ1-6; no confident D gene assignment can be made. The sample consisted of PBMCs or a T cell subset sorted from them (not recorded which). The TCR sequence derives from a man younger than 30 who had mild COVID-19 (a few samples of this study predate the infection). The sample titles of this study are shuffled in the database, so cell type and time point are left out; the donor was told from shared clones. The DNA sequence is TGTGCCAGCAGTTACTCGCGACATAGGGAGTCATTCCCCCTCCACTTT. Its protein product is CASSYSRHRESFPLHF.